This T cell receptor beta chain came from a study of shared clonotypes between healthy human individuals. Study-level findings and limits: The sharing of roughly 5% of naive CD4 clonotypes was seen across a handful of donors.

Here immunoSEQ multiplex PCR was the method, and the copy in TCRdb shows in-frame clones only, minus some. There are approximately 740,000 clones in the sample; around 74% occur only once, and more than 1.5% lies in the top ten. Turning to this clone: The antigen is not known.

From germline, CDR1 is LGHDT and CDR2 YNNKEL (reference sequence). The CDR3 is made up of 9 amino acids. Trimming shortened V by 0 bases and J by 13 bases, and 0 bases separated the two germline ends. This chain links TRBV3-1 (or the pseudogene TRBV3-2) with TRBJ2-2; unclear D gene. The receptor was isolated from a woman aged 25 to 39 in good health. The sample taken for sequencing was memory CD4+ T cells sorted from blood. Subset of the sample: CD45RA-negative fraction. CDR3 bases: TGTGCCAGCAGCCAAGAGCTGTTTTTT. This sequence encodes CASSQELFF.